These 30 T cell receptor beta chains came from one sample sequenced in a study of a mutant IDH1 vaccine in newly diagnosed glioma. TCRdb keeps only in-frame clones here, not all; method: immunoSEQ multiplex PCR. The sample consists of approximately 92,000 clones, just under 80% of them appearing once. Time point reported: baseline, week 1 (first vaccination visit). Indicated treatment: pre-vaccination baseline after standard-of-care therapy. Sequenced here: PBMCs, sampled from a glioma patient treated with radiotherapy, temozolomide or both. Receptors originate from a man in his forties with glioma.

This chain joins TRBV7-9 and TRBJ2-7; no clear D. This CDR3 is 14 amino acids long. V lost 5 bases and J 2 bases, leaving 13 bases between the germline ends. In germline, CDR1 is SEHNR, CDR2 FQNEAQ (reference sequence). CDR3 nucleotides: TGTGCCAGCAGCGCCCCTCCCGGAACCTACGAGCAGTACTTC. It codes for CASSAPPGTYEQYF.

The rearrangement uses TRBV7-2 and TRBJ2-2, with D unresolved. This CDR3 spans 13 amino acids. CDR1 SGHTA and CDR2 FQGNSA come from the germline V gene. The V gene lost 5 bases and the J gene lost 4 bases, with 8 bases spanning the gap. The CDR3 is CASSAAATGELFF. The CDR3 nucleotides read TGTGCCAGCAGCGCCGCGGCCACCGGGGAGCTGTTTTTT.

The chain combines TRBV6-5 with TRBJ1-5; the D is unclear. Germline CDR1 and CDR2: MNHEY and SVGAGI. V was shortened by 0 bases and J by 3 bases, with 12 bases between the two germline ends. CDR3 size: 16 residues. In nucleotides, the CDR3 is TGTGCCAGCAGTTACTCTTGGCAGGTCAACAATCAGCCCCAGCATTTT. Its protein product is CASSYSWQVNNQPQHF.

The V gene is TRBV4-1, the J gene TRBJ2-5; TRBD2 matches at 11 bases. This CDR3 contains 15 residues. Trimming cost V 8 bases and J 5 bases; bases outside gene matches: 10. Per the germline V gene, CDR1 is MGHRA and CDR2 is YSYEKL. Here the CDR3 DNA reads TGCGCCAGCGGAGGGACTAGCGGACCCCGGGAGACCCAGTACTTC. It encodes CASGGTSGPRETQYF.

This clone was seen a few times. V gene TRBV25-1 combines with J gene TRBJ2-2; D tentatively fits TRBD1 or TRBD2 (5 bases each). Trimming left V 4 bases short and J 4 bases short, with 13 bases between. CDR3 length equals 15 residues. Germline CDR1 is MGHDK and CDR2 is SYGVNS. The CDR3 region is CASSAGTRATGELFF. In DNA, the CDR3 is TGTGCCAGCAGTGCCGGGACCCGTGCCACCGGGGAGCTGTTTTTT. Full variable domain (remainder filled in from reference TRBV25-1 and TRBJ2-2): EADIYQTPRYLVIGTGKKITLECSQTMGHDKMYWYQQDPGMELHLIHYSYGVNSTEKGDLSSESTVSRIRTEHFPLTLESARPSHTSQYLCASSAGTRATGELFFGEGSRLTVL.

CDR3 nucleotides: TGCGCCAGCAGCCAAGGAGGCCTAAAAAGGGAGACCCAGTACTTC. Its protein product is CASSQGGLKRETQYF. This chain connects TRBV4-1 to TRBJ2-5, with D unclear. CDR1 MGHRA and CDR2 YSYEKL come from the germline V gene. Between the trimmed V and J ends, which lost 1 base and 5 bases, there was a span of 14 bases. The CDR3 is made up of 15 amino acids.

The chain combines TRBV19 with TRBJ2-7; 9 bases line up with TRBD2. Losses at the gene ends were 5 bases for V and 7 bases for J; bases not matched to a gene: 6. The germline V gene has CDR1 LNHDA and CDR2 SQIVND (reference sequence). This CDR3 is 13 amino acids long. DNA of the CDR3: TGTGCCAGTAGTCCAGCGGGAGGAGGGGAGCAGTACTTC. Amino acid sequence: CASSPAGGGEQYF.

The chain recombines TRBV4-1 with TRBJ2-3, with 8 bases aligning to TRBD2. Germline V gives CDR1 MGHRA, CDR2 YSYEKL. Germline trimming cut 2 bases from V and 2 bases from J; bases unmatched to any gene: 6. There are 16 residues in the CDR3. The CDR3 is CASSQPTSGFTDTQYF. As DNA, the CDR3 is TGCGCCAGCAGCCAACCCACTAGCGGTTTCACAGATACGCAGTATTTT.

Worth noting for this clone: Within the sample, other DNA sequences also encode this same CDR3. CDR3 protein: CASSYGQGYQPQHF. In DNA, the CDR3 is TGTGCCAGCAGTTACGGACAGGGATACCAGCCCCAGCATTTT. The chain couples TRBV6-5 to TRBJ1-5; 8 bases line up with TRBD1. The CDR3 sequence is 14 residues long. With 2 bases clipped from V and 7 bases from J, the junction kept 4 bases outside the gene matches. The germline V gene encodes CDR1 MNHEY and CDR2 SVGAGI.

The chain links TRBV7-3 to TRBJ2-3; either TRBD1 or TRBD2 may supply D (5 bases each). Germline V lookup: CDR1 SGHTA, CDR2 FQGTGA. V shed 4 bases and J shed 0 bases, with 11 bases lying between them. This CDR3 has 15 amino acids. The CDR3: CASSYGTASTDTQYF. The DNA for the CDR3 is TGTGCCAGCAGCTACGGGACCGCAAGCACAGATACGCAGTATTTT.

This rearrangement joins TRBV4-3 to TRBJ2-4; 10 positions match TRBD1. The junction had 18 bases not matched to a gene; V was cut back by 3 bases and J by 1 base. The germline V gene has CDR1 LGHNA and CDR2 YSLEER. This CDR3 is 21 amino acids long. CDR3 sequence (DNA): TGCGCCAGCAGCCACTCGAGGGGGGACAGGGGACCTTCCGGGGCCAAAAACATTCAGTACTTC. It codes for CASSHSRGDRGPSGAKNIQYF.

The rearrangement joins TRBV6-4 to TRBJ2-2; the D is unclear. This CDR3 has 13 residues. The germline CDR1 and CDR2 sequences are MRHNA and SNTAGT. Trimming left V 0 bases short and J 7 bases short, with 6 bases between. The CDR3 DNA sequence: TGTGCCAGCAGTGACTCTGATCGCGGGGAGCTGTTTTTT. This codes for CASSDSDRGELFF.

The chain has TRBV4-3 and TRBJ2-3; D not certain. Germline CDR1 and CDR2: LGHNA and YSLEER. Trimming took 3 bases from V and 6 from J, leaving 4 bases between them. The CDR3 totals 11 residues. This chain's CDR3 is CASSHLDTQYF. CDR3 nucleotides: TGCGCCAGCAGCCATTTGGATACGCAGTATTTT.

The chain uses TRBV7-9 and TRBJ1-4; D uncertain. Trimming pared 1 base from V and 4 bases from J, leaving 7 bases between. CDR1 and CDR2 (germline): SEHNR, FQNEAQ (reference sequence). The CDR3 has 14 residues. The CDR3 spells CASSLETYNEKLFF. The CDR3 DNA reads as TGTGCCAGCAGCTTAGAGACTTATAATGAAAAACTGTTTTTT.

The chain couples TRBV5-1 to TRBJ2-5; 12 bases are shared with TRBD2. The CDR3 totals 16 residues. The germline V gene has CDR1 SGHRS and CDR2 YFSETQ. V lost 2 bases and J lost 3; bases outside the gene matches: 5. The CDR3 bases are TGCGCCAGCAGCTTACTAGCGGGAGGATCAAAAGAGACCCAGTACTTC. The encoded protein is CASSLLAGGSKETQYF.

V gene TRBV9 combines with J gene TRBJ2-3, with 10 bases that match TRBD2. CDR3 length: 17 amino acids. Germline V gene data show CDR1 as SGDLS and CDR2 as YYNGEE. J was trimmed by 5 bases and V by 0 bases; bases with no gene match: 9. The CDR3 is CASSVAASGSYRDTQYF. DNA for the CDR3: TGTGCCAGCAGCGTAGCGGCTAGCGGGAGTTATAGAGATACGCAGTATTTT. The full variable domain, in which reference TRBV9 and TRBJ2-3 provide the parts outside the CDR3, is DSGVTQTPKHLITATGQRVTLRCSPRSGDLSVYWYQQSLDQGLQFLIQYYNGEERAKGNILERFSAQQFPDLHSELNLSSLELGDSALYFCASSVAASGSYRDTQYFGPGTRLTVL.

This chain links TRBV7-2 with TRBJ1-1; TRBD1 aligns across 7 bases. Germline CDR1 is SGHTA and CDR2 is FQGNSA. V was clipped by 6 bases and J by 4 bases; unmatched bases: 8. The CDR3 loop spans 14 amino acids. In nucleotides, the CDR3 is TGTGCCAGCAGGGGTCAGGGGGGGACCACTGAAGCTTTCTTT. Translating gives CASRGQGGTTEAFF.

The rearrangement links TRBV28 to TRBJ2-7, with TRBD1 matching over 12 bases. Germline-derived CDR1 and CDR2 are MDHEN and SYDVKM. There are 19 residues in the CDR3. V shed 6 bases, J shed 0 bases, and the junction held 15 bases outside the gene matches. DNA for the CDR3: TGTGCCAGCAGCCTCGACTCGGGACAGGGGGCGGTAAGCTCCTACGAGCAGTACTTC. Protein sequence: CASSLDSGQGAVSSYEQYF.

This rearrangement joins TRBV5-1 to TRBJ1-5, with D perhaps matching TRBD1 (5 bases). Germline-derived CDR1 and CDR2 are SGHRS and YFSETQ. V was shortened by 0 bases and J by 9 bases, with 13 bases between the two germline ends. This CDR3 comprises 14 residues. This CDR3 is CASSLGGTQAPQHF. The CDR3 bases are TGCGCCAGCAGCTTGGGGGGCACCCAGGCGCCCCAGCATTTT.

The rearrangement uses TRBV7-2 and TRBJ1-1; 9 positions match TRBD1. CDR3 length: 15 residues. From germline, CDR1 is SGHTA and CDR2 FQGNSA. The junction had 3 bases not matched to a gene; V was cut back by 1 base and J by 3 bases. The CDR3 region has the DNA TGTGCCAGCAGCTTAGGCGGGACAGGGTACACTGAAGCTTTCTTT. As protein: CASSLGGTGYTEAFF. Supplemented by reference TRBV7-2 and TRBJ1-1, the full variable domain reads GAGVSQSPSNKVTEKGKDVELRCDPISGHTALYWYRQSLGQGLEFLIYFQGNSAPDKSGLPSDRFSAERTGGSVSTLTIQRTQQEDSAVYLCASSLGGTGYTEAFFGQGTRLTVV.

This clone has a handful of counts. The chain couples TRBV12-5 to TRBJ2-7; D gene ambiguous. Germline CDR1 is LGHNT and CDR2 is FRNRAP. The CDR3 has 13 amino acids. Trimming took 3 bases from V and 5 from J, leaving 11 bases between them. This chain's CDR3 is CASGFLQSHEQYF. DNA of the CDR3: TGTGCTAGTGGTTTTTTACAGAGTCACGAGCAGTACTTC.

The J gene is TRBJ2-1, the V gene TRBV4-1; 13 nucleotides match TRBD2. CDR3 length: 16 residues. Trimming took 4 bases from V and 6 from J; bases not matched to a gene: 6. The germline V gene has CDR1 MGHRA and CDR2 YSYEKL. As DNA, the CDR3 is TGCGCCAGCAGCCTGCGGACTAGCGGGAGTGGCAATGAGCAGTTCTTC. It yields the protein CASSLRTSGSGNEQFF.

CDR3: CASSVPGETQYF. CDR3 DNA sequence: TGTGCCAGCAGTGTCCCCGGAGAGACCCAGTACTTC. The gene calls are TRBV28 and TRBJ2-5; D gene unclear. This CDR3 has 12 amino acids. Trimming removed 5 bases from V and 4 bases from J, with 8 bases in between. Germline values: CDR1 MDHEN, CDR2 SYDVKM.

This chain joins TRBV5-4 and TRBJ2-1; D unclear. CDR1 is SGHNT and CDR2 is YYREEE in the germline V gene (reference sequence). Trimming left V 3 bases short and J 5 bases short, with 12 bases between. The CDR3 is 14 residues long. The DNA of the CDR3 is TGTGCCAGCAGCTCTGGGCGGCAGCACAATGAGCAGTTCTTC. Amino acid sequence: CASSSGRQHNEQFF.

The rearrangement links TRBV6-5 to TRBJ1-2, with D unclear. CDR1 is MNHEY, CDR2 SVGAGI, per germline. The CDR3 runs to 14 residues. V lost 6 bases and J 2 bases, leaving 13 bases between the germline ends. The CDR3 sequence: CASRPLSANYGYTF. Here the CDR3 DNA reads TGTGCCAGCAGACCTCTTTCGGCAAACTATGGCTACACCTTC.

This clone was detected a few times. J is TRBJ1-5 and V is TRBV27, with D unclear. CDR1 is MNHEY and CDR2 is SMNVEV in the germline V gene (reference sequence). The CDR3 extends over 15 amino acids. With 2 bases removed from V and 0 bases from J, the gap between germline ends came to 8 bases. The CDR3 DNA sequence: TGTGCCAGCAGTTTAGAGTGGGATAGCAATCAGCCCCAGCATTTT. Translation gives CASSLEWDSNQPQHF.

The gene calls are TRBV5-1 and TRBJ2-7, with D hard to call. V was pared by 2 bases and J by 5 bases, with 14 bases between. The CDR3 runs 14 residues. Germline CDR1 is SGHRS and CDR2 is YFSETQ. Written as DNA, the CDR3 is TGCGCCAGCAGCTTAGAGGTCCGCCCCCACGAGCAGTACTTC. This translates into CASSLEVRPHEQYF. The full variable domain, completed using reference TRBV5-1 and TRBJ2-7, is KAGVTQTPRYLIKTRGQQVTLSCSPISGHRSVSWYQQTPGQGLQFLFEYFSETQRNKGNFPGRFSGRQFSNSRSEMNVSTLELGDSALYLCASSLEVRPHEQYFGPGTRLTVT.

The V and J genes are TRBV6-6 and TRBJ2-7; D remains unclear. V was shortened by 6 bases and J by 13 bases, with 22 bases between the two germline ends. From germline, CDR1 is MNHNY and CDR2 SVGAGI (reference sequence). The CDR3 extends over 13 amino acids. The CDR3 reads CASSPRQAISLYF. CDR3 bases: TGTGCCAGCAGCCCCAGGCAGGCAATTTCGTTATACTTC.

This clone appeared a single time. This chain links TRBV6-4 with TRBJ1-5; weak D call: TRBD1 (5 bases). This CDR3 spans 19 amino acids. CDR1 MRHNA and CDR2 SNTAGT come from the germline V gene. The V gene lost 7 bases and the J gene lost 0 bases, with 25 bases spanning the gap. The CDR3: CASTQGHLHPHGSNQPQHF. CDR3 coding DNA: TGTGCCAGCACCCAGGGCCACCTTCATCCTCATGGTAGCAATCAGCCCCAGCATTTT.

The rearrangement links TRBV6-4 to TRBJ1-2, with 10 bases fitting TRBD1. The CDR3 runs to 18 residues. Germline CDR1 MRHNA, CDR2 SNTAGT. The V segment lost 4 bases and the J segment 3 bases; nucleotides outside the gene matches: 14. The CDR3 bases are TGTGCCAGCAGTGCCAGCGGTCCGGACAGGGGGTGGTACTATGGCTACACCTTC. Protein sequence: CASSASGPDRGWYYGYTF.